These 17 T cell receptor beta chains were all obtained from the same sample, sequenced in a study of molecular identifiers for immune sequencing clone quantification. TCRdb re-called the PCR reads with MiXCR, one entry per CDR3 protein. The sample contains just under 650,000 distinct CDR3 sequences, 15% to 20% of which appear only once. The sequencing sample was made of naive CD8+ T cells from blood, with Jurkat cell RNA spiked in. Subset specified: FACS-sorted CD8+CD4-CCR7+CD45RA+ naive T cells. These receptors were obtained from a human donor in good health. Some libraries in this study had Jurkat cell RNA spiked in.

This clonotype appeared a few times. This sequence joins TRBV7-6 and TRBJ2-2; 7 nucleotides agree with TRBD2. The CDR3 covers 18 residues. Trimming at V came to 1 base and at J to 1 base, leaving 9 bases not matched to a gene. Germline V lookup: CDR1 SGHVS, CDR2 FNYEAQ. The CDR3 DNA reads as TGTGCCAGCAGCTTAGTGGTTGGCGGGACTAAGAACACCGGGGAGCTGTTTTTT. It encodes CASSLVVGGTKNTGELFF.

This clonotype has ten or more counts. This chain uses TRBV11-2 with TRBJ2-2; D not certain. Germline CDR1 reads SGHAT; CDR2 reads FQNNGV. Trimming pared 5 bases from V and 7 bases from J, leaving 14 bases between. The CDR3 contains 14 residues. CDR3 in amino acids: CASSPVLGGGELFF. The DNA of the CDR3 is TGTGCCAGCAGCCCTGTGCTGGGTGGCGGGGAGCTGTTTTTT.

The chain uses TRBV9 and TRBJ2-2; 11 bases align to TRBD1. The V and J ends lost 0 bases and 0 bases, in that order; junction bases with no gene match: 1. Germline CDR1 is SGDLS and CDR2 is YYNGEE. The CDR3 consists of 17 residues. CDR3 nucleotide sequence: TGTGCCAGCAGCGTAGAGGGACAGGGGGCGAACACCGGGGAGCTGTTTTTT. Amino acid sequence: CASSVEGQGANTGELFF.

This clonotype appeared once. One end of the junction does not line up with germline, which may come from a read error. This sequence joins TRBV3-1 and TRBJ2-3, with TRBD2 matching 10 bases. Germline V CDR1 and CDR2: LGHDT, YNNKEL (reference sequence). CDR3 length: 18 residues. The CDR3 DNA sequence: TGTGCCAGCAGCCAAGTTCTAGCGGGGGTCACTAGCATAGATACGCAGTATTTT. It specifies CASSQVLAGVTSIDTQYF.

This clonotype has at least ten counts. V is TRBV19 and J is TRBJ1-5; the D gene is possibly TRBD1 (5 bases). Germline V gene sequence: CDR1 LNHDA, CDR2 SQIVND (reference sequence). Trimming removed 5 bases from V and 9 bases from J, with 14 bases in between. The CDR3 runs to 13 residues. The CDR3 DNA sequence: TGTGCCAGTAGTGCGGCAGGGCCTTCGCCCCAGCATTTT. It is translated as CASSAAGPSPQHF.

To note about this clonotype: This may be a read error: a much more frequent sequence differs by one nucleotide. Because it lacks the conserved phenylalanine or tryptophan at the end, this CDR3 is likely a read error. This chain links TRBV30 with TRBJ2-2; 7 positions match TRBD2. The CDR3 is 13 amino acids. With 4 bases clipped from V and 6 bases from J, the junction kept 5 bases outside the gene matches. Germline V gene data show CDR1 as GTSNPN and CDR2 as SVGIG (reference sequence). The DNA of the CDR3 is TGTGCCTGGACAGGGAGCGGGGCCGGGGAGCTGTTTTCT. Its translation: CAWTGSGAGELFS.

This clonotype has a handful of counts. The V call is TRBV30, the J call TRBJ2-7, with 9 bases fitting TRBD2. Germline assignment: CDR1 GTSNPN and CDR2 SVGIG (reference sequence). CDR3 length: 13 amino acids. After removal of 2 bases from V and 7 bases from J, the junction contained 6 bases not matched to a gene. CDR3 loop: CAWSPWAGGEQYF. CDR3 coding DNA: TGTGCCTGGAGTCCGTGGGCGGGAGGGGAGCAGTACTTC.

Many counts were recorded for this clonotype. This chain joins TRBV4-3 and TRBJ2-1; tentative D call: TRBD2 (5 bases). Per the germline V gene, CDR1 is LGHNA and CDR2 is YSLEER. The CDR3 is made up of 17 amino acids. Trimming removed 0 bases at V and 7 bases at J, with 19 bases between. In nucleotides, the CDR3 is TGCGCCAGCAGCCAAGATCTCCGAGAGAGCCGAGGGAATGAGCAGTTCTTC. This translates into CASSQDLRESRGNEQFF.

The chain couples TRBV6-2 or TRBV6-3 to TRBJ1-1; D might be TRBD1 (6 bases). The V and J ends lost 2 bases and 3 bases respectively, with 13 bases between them. Germline values: CDR1 MNHEY, CDR2 SVGEGT. The CDR3 extends over 15 amino acids. CDR3 in amino acids: CASSYPRTADTEAFF. In DNA form, the CDR3 reads TGTGCCAGCAGTTACCCACGGACAGCGGACACTGAAGCTTTCTTT.

This clonotype has at least ten counts. The genes are TRBV12-3 or TRBV12-4 and TRBJ2-3, with D tentatively TRBD1 (6 bases). Trimming cost V 4 bases and J 4 bases, with 12 bases left between them. This CDR3 is built from 14 residues. The CDR3, as DNA: TGTGCCAGCAGTTCGACAGGTTTCGCAGATACGCAGTATTTT. Residues: CASSSTGFADTQYF.

J is TRBJ2-1 and V is TRBV27; a possible D gene is TRBD2 (5 bases). CDR1 is MNHEY and CDR2 is SMNVEV in the germline V gene (reference sequence). The CDR3 extends over 14 amino acids. V lost 5 bases and J lost 3, with 11 bases in between. This chain's CDR3 is CASSLRAVYNEQFF. For the CDR3, the DNA is TGTGCCAGCAGTCTGCGGGCAGTCTACAATGAGCAGTTCTTC.

This clonotype has only one observation. The junction departs from germline at one end; a sequencing error may be responsible. CDR3 in amino acids: CASSPGPFNEQLF. The CDR3 bases are TGTGCCAGTAGTCCGGGTCCATTCAATGAGCAGCTCTTC. V and J are TRBV19 and TRBJ2-1; D is ambiguous. This CDR3 has 13 residues. Germline V gene data show CDR1 as LNHDA and CDR2 as SQIVND (reference sequence).

V and J are TRBV7-9 and TRBJ1-4; no clear D. Trimming removed 2 bases at V and 6 bases at J, with 10 bases between. Germline assignment: CDR1 SEHNR and CDR2 FQNEAQ (reference sequence). This CDR3 region has 14 residues. The CDR3: CASSLSPGDEKLFF. For the CDR3, the DNA is TGTGCCAGCAGCTTATCACCTGGGGATGAAAAACTGTTTTTT.

This clonotype occurred many times. This sequence joins TRBV4-3 and TRBJ2-6; the D is unclear. Germline CDR1 is LGHNA and CDR2 is YSLEER. The V and J ends lost 0 bases and 2 bases respectively, with 5 bases between them. The CDR3 loop spans 15 amino acids. The CDR3 region is CASSQERTGANVLTF. CDR3 sequence (DNA): TGCGCCAGCAGCCAAGAACGTACTGGGGCCAACGTCCTGACTTTC.

This clonotype has a count of ten or more. The genes are TRBV3-1 and TRBJ1-1; TRBD1 might be the D (5 bases). V lost 1 base and J 1 base, leaving 16 bases between the germline ends. Germline loops: CDR1 LGHDT, CDR2 YNNKEL (reference sequence). The CDR3 is 17 residues long. CDR3 sequence: CASSQAGSGQENTEAFF. DNA of the CDR3: TGTGCCAGCAGCCAAGCTGGTTCGGGGCAGGAGAACACTGAAGCTTTCTTT.

In regard to this clonotype: Just one base apart from a much larger clone, this may be a read error. The rearrangement uses TRBV20-1 and TRBJ2-3, with 7 nucleotides matching TRBD1. The CDR3 covers 12 residues. CDR1 and CDR2 (germline): DFQATT, SNEGSKA (reference sequence). This chain's CDR3 is CSANQGVDMQYF. The CDR3 bases are TGCAGTGCTAACCAGGGGGTAGATATGCAGTATTTT.

This clonotype was counted ten times or more. The chain combines TRBV29-1 with TRBJ1-3, with D possibly matching TRBD1 (6 bases). This CDR3 spans 13 amino acids. V was clipped by 5 bases and J by 0 bases, with 8 bases between them. Germline V lookup: CDR1 SQVTM, CDR2 ANQGSEA. The CDR3 is CSVFRGSGNTIYF. The CDR3 DNA follows: TGCAGCGTTTTCAGGGGCTCTGGAAACACCATATATTTT.